The present T cell receptor beta chain was sequenced within a study of blood T cell repertoires in COVID-19. Study in general: PBMCs, B-cell-depleted T cells, or T cells were the source of the cDNA or gDNA that made up the material.

Libraries were prepared by immunoSEQ multiplex PCR; TCRdb keeps only in-frame clonotypes and omits some of them. Seen here are about 310,000 clones, more than 70% observed once, and the top ten hold 7.8%. V shed 1 base, J shed 7 bases, and the junction held 7 bases outside the gene matches. The CDR3 loop spans 14 amino acids. Germline V gene lookup returns CDR1 SGHRS and CDR2 YFSETQ. The chain recombines TRBV5-1 with TRBJ1-1, with TRBD1 identical over 7 bases. This sequence was found in a woman aged 50 to 60 who had recovered from COVID-19. The sequenced sample was peripheral blood. This CDR3 reads CASSLLRGQNEAFF. The CDR3 bases are TGCGCCAGCAGCTTGTTAAGGGGGCAAAATGAAGCTTTCTTT.